The 14 T cell receptor beta chains below all came from one sample that was sequenced in a study of T cell responses to AZD1222 COVID-19 vaccine. Clones were read by immunoSEQ multiplex PCR, and TCRdb kept only the in-frame ones, dropping some. The sample lists roughly 100,000 clones, over 85% occurring once. Sample: peripheral blood, taken on day 0 of AZD1222 vaccination. The receptors were gathered from an adult in good health.

The rearrangement uses TRBV10-3 and TRBJ2-3, with TRBD2 matching 9 bases. V lost 3 bases and J lost 5; bases outside the gene matches: 12. There are 17 residues in the CDR3. Germline values: CDR1 ENHRY, CDR2 SYGVKD. In nucleotides, the CDR3 is TGTGCCATCAGTGAAGATAGCGGGGGCCGAGGCCAAGATACGCAGTATTTT. Translated: CAISEDSGGRGQDTQYF.

This rearrangement joins TRBV7-2 to TRBJ2-5, with a possible D match to TRBD1 (6 bases). The CDR3 extends over 13 amino acids. Germline V lookup: CDR1 SGHTA, CDR2 FQGNSA. V was trimmed by 2 bases and J by 7 bases, leaving 11 bases between them. The CDR3 DNA follows: TGTGCCAGCAGCTTAATAGAAGGGGGGACCCAGTACTTC. Its translation: CASSLIEGGTQYF.

The rearrangement links TRBV4-1 to TRBJ1-2, with D perhaps TRBD1 (5 bases). CDR1 is MGHRA and CDR2 is YSYEKL in the germline V gene. This CDR3 region has 13 residues. Trimming removed 1 base from V and 13 bases from J, with 16 bases in between. CDR3 sequence: CASSQAIEAGFTF. The CDR3 DNA is TGCGCCAGCAGCCAAGCGATCGAAGCAGGGTTCACCTTC.

The chain employs TRBV7-9 and TRBJ2-7, with 8 bases aligning to TRBD2. Germline V CDR1 and CDR2: SEHNR, FQNEAQ (reference sequence). V trimming: 3 bases; J trimming: 0 bases; junction bases outside the gene matches: 4. This CDR3 contains 15 residues. The CDR3 here is CASSFRGGHSYEQYF. The CDR3 nucleotides are TGTGCCAGCAGCTTCCGCGGGGGGCACTCCTACGAGCAGTACTTC.

The chain couples TRBV9 to TRBJ1-2; 7 bases match TRBD1. CDR1 is SGDLS and CDR2 is YYNGEE in the germline V gene. V dropped 4 bases and J dropped 3; count of bases not matched to a gene: 3. The length of the CDR3 is 13 residues. CDR3: CASSLGTDYGYTF. DNA of the CDR3: TGTGCCAGCAGCCTCGGGACAGACTATGGCTACACCTTC.

The J gene is TRBJ1-1, the V gene TRBV4-1; D not certain. Germline V gene data show CDR1 as MGHRA and CDR2 as YSYEKL. Trimming took off 4 bases at V and 4 bases at J, with 19 bases between the two ends. There are 16 residues in the CDR3. The CDR3 here is CASSLEKNAVITEAFF. The CDR3 DNA is TGCGCCAGCAGCCTTGAGAAGAATGCTGTCATCACTGAAGCTTTCTTT.

The gene calls are TRBV4-1 and TRBJ1-4, with D possibly being TRBD1 (6 bases). This CDR3 region has 18 residues. Germline CDR1 and CDR2: MGHRA and YSYEKL. Trimming cost V 4 bases and J 8 bases, with 26 bases left between them. The CDR3 region has the DNA TGCGCCAGCAGCCGGGTGCTGGTCCGAGGGGGGTCCGAGGAAAAACTGTTTTTT. This codes for CASSRVLVRGGSEEKLFF.

The chain recombines TRBV6-2 or TRBV6-3 with TRBJ1-2; D gene unclear. This CDR3 contains 15 residues. Germline CDR1 MNHEY, CDR2 SVGEGT. With 3 bases removed from V and 8 bases from J, the gap between germline ends came to 19 bases. CDR3 nucleotides: TGTGCCAGCAGTTATCGAAACAGCCAGCCTAGAGGCTACACCTTC. Translated, it gives CASSYRNSQPRGYTF.

This chain uses TRBV2 with TRBJ1-5; D is unclear. The V and J ends lost 6 bases and 2 bases respectively, with 14 bases between them. CDR1 is SNHLY and CDR2 is FYNNEI in the germline V gene. The CDR3 length is 15 residues. CDR3 in DNA: TGTGCCAGCAGGCAACACCTTCTAGGCAATCAGCCCCAGCATTTT. Encoded protein: CASRQHLLGNQPQHF.

The chain couples TRBV27 to TRBJ1-5, with D tentatively TRBD1 (5 bases). The V end was cut by 2 bases, the J end by 1 base, with 18 bases between. CDR1 MNHEY and CDR2 SMNVEV come from the germline V gene (reference sequence). The CDR3 has 18 residues. The CDR3 DNA is TGTGCCAGCAGTTTAGTTTGGGGGAAGGGCGGAAGCAATCAGCCCCAGCATTTT. It specifies CASSLVWGKGGSNQPQHF.

This rearrangement joins TRBV11-2 to TRBJ1-5; D not resolved. Per germline, CDR1 SGHAT and CDR2 FQNNGV. The CDR3 has 13 residues. The V gene lost 5 bases and the J gene lost 5 bases, with 10 bases spanning the gap. The CDR3 spells CASSLLHDQPQHF. For the CDR3, the DNA is TGTGCCAGCAGCCTATTACATGATCAGCCCCAGCATTTT. The full variable domain, in which reference TRBV11-2 and TRBJ1-5 provide the parts outside the CDR3, is EAGVAQSPRYKIIEKRQSVAFWCNPISGHATLYWYQQILGQGPKLLIQFQNNGVVDDSQLPKDRFSAERLKGVDSTLKIQPAKLEDSAVYLCASSLLHDQPQHFGDGTRLSIL.

The sample holds one count of this clone. V and J are TRBV5-8 and TRBJ2-1, with TRBD2 matching 9 bases. Germline V CDR1 and CDR2: SGHTS, YDEGEE. This CDR3 contains 15 residues. Germline trimming cut 2 bases from V and 0 bases from J; bases unmatched to any gene: 0. As DNA, the CDR3 is TGTGCCAGCAGCTTTAGCGGGAGCTCCTACAATGAGCAGTTCTTC. Its translation is CASSFSGSSYNEQFF.

This chain connects TRBV18 to TRBJ1-4; 9 bases map to TRBD1. Looked up from germline, CDR1 is KGHSH and CDR2 is LQKENI. Trimming took 5 bases from V and 7 from J; bases not matched to a gene: 5. This CDR3 comprises 14 residues. CDR3 loop: CASSYSTGGEKLFF. The CDR3 DNA reads TGTGCCAGCTCATATTCGACAGGGGGTGAAAAACTGTTTTTT.

This clone was seen just once. The chain joins TRBV20-1 to TRBJ2-3; D not certain. Germline V gene data show CDR1 as DFQATT and CDR2 as SNEGSKA (reference sequence). CDR3 length: 14 residues. Trimming cost V 3 bases and J 0 bases, with 10 bases left between them. CDR3 loop: CSASWAVSTDTQYF. The CDR3 bases are TGCAGTGCTAGTTGGGCAGTCAGCACAGATACGCAGTATTTT.